What follows are 10 T cell receptor beta chains derived from one specimen sequenced in a study of blood T cells in healthy people across ages. Through a sample-barcoded 5' primer and a J-beta primer mix, a second PCR was run for roughly 7 to 11 cycles. Via MiXCR, TCRdb re-called the 5' RACE reads, giving one row per CDR3 protein. Of approximately 670,000 distinct CDR3 sequences in the sample, roughly 43% are singletons; the top ten hold roughly 30%. The source material was blood. Receptor source: an elderly man in good health.

The chain couples TRBV6-2 or TRBV6-3 to TRBJ2-3; 14 bases agree with TRBD2. The CDR3 is 17 residues long. CDR1 is MNHEY and CDR2 is SVGEGT in the germline V gene. J was trimmed by 6 bases and V by 4 bases; bases with no gene match: 9. CDR3 loop: CASSSWTSGGRTDTQYF. Here the CDR3 DNA reads TGTGCCAGCAGTTCCTGGACTAGCGGGGGGCGGACGGATACGCAGTATTTT.

This rearrangement joins TRBV5-5 to TRBJ2-7; D gene uncertain. This CDR3 is 14 amino acids long. The V and J ends lost 2 bases and 7 bases respectively, with 16 bases between them. Per germline, CDR1 SGHKS and CDR2 YYEKEE (reference sequence). The CDR3 protein is CASSFPPRRWEQYF. The CDR3, as DNA: TGTGCCAGCAGCTTTCCCCCTCGCCGGTGGGAGCAGTACTTC.

Concerning this clonotype itself: This may stem from a read error, because a much larger clone lies one nucleotide away. The rearrangement joins TRBV7-9 to TRBJ2-7, with D hard to call. The DNA end is a closer match to TRBJ2-5, so the J assignment may be wrong. The CDR3 is 14 residues long. CDR1 and CDR2 from the germline V gene are SEHNR and FQNEAQ (reference sequence). The CDR3 sequence: CASSVEWSVETQYF. The CDR3, as DNA: TGTGCCAGCAGCGTAGAGTGGTCGGTAGAGACCCAGTACTTC.

The CDR3: CASKPRGQIIQFF. CDR3 nucleotides: TGTGCCAGCAAACCCAGGGGGCAGATTATCCAGTTCTTC. V is TRBV6-2 or TRBV6-3 and J is TRBJ2-1, with TRBD1 matching 8 bases. This CDR3 has 13 residues. After removal of 7 bases from V and 13 bases from J, the junction contained 12 bases not matched to a gene. CDR1 and CDR2 from the germline V gene are MNHEY and SVGEGT.

The chain uses TRBV3-1 and TRBJ2-7; possibly TRBD1 for D (6 bases). The tail of the sequence fits TRBJ2-5 better, so the J call may be wrong. The CDR3 runs 14 residues. CDR1 and CDR2 from the germline V gene are LGHDT and YNNKEL (reference sequence). CDR3: CASSFTGWQETQYF. CDR3 coding DNA: TGTGCCAGCAGCTTTACAGGGTGGCAAGAGACCCAGTACTTC.

The rearrangement links TRBV9 to TRBJ2-3; 9 bases map to TRBD1. CDR1 is SGDLS, CDR2 YYNGEE, per germline. The CDR3 runs to 15 residues. Trimming removed 0 bases from V and 3 bases from J; junction bases left unmatched: 2. The CDR3 sequence is CASSVGDRVTDTQYF. The DNA of the CDR3 is TGTGCCAGCAGCGTAGGGGACAGGGTAACAGATACGCAGTATTTT.

This clonotype came up a few times. The chain couples TRBV10-1 to TRBJ2-3; 7 bases match TRBD2. Trimming took 2 bases from V and 5 from J; bases not matched to a gene: 7. CDR1 and CDR2 (germline): WNHNN, SYGVQD (reference sequence). The length of the CDR3 is 15 residues. CDR3 residues: CASSEVRAGRDTQYF. CDR3 DNA sequence: TGCGCCAGCAGTGAGGTCCGAGCGGGAAGAGATACGCAGTATTTT.

The chain employs TRBV4-2 and TRBJ1-4, with no clear D. Trimming removed 4 bases at V and 1 base at J, with 10 bases between. This CDR3 is 15 amino acids long. Germline V gene data show CDR1 as LGHNA and CDR2 as YNFKEQ. CDR3 DNA sequence: TGTGCCAGCAGCCCGCCCCCCGGAACTAATGAAAAACTGTTTTTT. It specifies CASSPPPGTNEKLFF.

To note about this clonotype: Mismatch with germline at one junction end may stem from a read error. The chain links TRBV5-1 to TRBJ2-5; D is unclear. Germline CDR1 is SGHRS and CDR2 is YFSETQ. This CDR3 is 13 amino acids long. CDR3 region: CASSDSRGRTRYF. The CDR3, as DNA: TGCGCCAGCAGCGATTCCCGCGGAAGGACCCGGTACTTC.

The DNA for the CDR3 is TGTGCCAGCAGTTACTCGCTGGAGGTCTCCTACAATGAGCAGTACTTC. The encoded protein is CASSYSLEVSYNEQYF. The gene calls are TRBV6-2 or TRBV6-3 and TRBJ2-1; D perhaps matches TRBD2 (5 bases). The J call is in doubt because the DNA end fits TRBJ2-7 better. The length of the CDR3 is 16 residues. Per the germline V gene, CDR1 is MNHEY and CDR2 is SVGEGT.